This T cell receptor (beta chain) was identified during a study of shared clonotypes between healthy human individuals. Germline assignment: CDR1 MNHEY and CDR2 SVGAGI. Trimming left V 4 bases short and J 2 bases short, with 11 bases between. The CDR3 has 14 residues. Here immunoSEQ multiplex PCR was the method, and the copy in TCRdb shows in-frame clones only, minus some. Of about 1 million clones in the sample, about 74% were seen once. The sequencing input was memory CD4+ T cells sorted from blood. The subset: CD45RA-negative fraction. The source is a young man in good health. The genes are TRBV6-5 and TRBJ1-2; D is ambiguous. CDR3 sequence: CASSSVTGNYGYTF. DNA of the CDR3: TGTGCCAGCAGTTCCGTGACCGGGAACTATGGCTACACCTTC.